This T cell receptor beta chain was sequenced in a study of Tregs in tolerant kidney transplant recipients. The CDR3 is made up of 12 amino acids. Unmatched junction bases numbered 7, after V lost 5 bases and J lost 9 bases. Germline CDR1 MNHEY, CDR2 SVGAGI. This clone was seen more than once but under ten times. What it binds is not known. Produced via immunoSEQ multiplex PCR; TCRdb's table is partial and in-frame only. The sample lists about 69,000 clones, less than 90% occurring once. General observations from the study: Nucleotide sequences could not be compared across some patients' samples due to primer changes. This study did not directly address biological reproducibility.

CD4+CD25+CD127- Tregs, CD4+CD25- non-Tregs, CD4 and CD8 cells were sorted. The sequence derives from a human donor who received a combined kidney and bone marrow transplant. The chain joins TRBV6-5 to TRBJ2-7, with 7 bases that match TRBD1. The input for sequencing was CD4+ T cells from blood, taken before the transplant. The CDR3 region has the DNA TGTGCCAGCAGTCCGACAGGGCTCGCGCAGTACTTC. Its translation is CASSPTGLAQYF.